This section outlines one TCR beta chain sequence together with its context. Its antigen is currently unknown. CDR3 size: 16 residues. Germline V gene lookup returns CDR1 SGHAT and CDR2 FQNNGV. J gave up 2 bases and V 5 bases, and 9 bases lay outside the gene matches. This entry comes from a study of CD8+CD57+ T cells in acquired aplastic anemia. Study at large: The mean DNA yield obtained from sorted CD4+ and CD8+ cells came to 3 to 4 ug. Broader study findings: Researchers reported that CD8+ Simpson's diversity was not significantly different in patients versus controls.

Sequencing was done on patients that had shown CD8+CD57+ cell expansion by flow cytometry. Receipt of therapy had not occurred in any patient by the time of blood sampling. The template for TCR beta VDJ and CDR3 sequence profiling was genomic DNA. Via MiXCR, TCRdb re-called the reads, giving one row per CDR3 protein. This sample has 110,000 or so distinct CDR3 sequences; 55% to 60% occur once, and the top ten carry 25% to 35%. The V and J genes are TRBV11-2 and TRBJ2-7, with TRBD1 matching over 10 bases. The source material was sorted CD4+, CD8+, or CD8+CD57+ T cells (not recorded which) from PBMCs. This TCR came from a human donor with aplastic anemia. CDR3 sequence (DNA): TGTGCCAGCAGCAATCCGGGACAGGGGTGGGCCTACGAGCAGTACTTC. Residues: CASSNPGQGWAYEQYF.